Shown below are 31 T cell receptor beta chains from a single sample sequenced in a study of human T cells and chemical hapten exposure. Using its own MiXCR run on the RACE reads, TCRdb lists one record per CDR3 protein. The table has some 59,000 distinct CDR3 sequences, 11% seen once; the top ten hold roughly 4.3%. Specified time point: pre-sensitization, week 0. Treatment indicated: therapeutic diphenylcyclopropenone sensitization with weekly scalp DPC. The source material was whole blood, sampled in connection with sensitization to the hapten diphenylcyclopropenone (DPC). These receptors were taken from a woman aged 40 to 50 with alopecia areata. Some clones in this sample may be carry-over from other donors' samples.

This clonotype has just a few counts. The chain links TRBV16 to TRBJ1-5, with 7 nucleotides matching TRBD1. Germline V lookup: CDR1 KGHSY, CDR2 FQNENV. Germline trimming cut 8 bases from V and 3 bases from J; bases unmatched to any gene: 4. The CDR3 totals 13 residues. The CDR3 region has the DNA TGTGCCAGCGGACAGGATCTCAATCAGCCCCAGCATTTT. Its translation is CASGQDLNQPQHF.

This clonotype was seen many times. DNA for the CDR3: TGCAGCGTTGCACAGGGGGCAGGCTATGGCTACACCTTC. Translating it yields CSVAQGAGYGYTF. J is TRBJ1-2 and V is TRBV29-1; the match to TRBD1 covers 9 bases. Germline lookup yields CDR1 SQVTM and CDR2 ANQGSEA. CDR3 length: 13 residues. V shed 4 bases, J shed 4 bases, and the junction held 4 bases outside the gene matches.

This clonotype was counted at least ten times. As DNA, the CDR3 is TGTGCCAGCGTCGGACAGGTCACAGATACGCAGTATTTT. Translated, it gives CASVGQVTDTQYF. The rearrangement uses TRBV7-9 and TRBJ2-3; 7 positions match TRBD1. Looked up from germline, CDR1 is SEHNR and CDR2 is FQNEAQ (reference sequence). The length of the CDR3 is 13 residues. J lost 2 bases, V lost 8 bases, and 4 bases had no gene match.

This chain joins TRBV6-5 and TRBJ2-1; 8 bases line up with TRBD2. The length of the CDR3 is 14 residues. Germline lookup yields CDR1 MNHEY and CDR2 SVGAGI. Trimming cost V 5 bases and J 7 bases; bases outside gene matches: 7. The CDR3 is CASSGGTRINEQFF. CDR3 bases: TGTGCCAGCAGTGGGGGGACTAGAATTAATGAGCAGTTCTTC.

At least ten counts were recorded for this clonotype. This chain uses TRBV2 with TRBJ2-2; D is perhaps TRBD1 (5 bases). V gave up 3 bases and J gave up 5 bases, with 13 bases separating them. Germline V CDR1 and CDR2: SNHLY, FYNNEI. The CDR3 runs 15 residues. As DNA, the CDR3 is TGTGCCAGCAGTGAGGGCAGGGCGAGGACCGGGGAGCTGTTTTTT. Residues: CASSEGRARTGELFF.

This clonotype was picked up one time. Germline and junction disagree at one end, which may indicate a read error. This chain uses TRBV24-1 with TRBJ2-3; D may be TRBD1 or TRBD2 (5 bases each). Looked up from germline, CDR1 is KGHDR and CDR2 is SFDVKD. CDR3 size: 13 residues. The CDR3 nucleotides read TGTGTCACCAGTGATTTGGGGGAAGATACGCAGTATTTT. Amino acids: CVTSDLGEDTQYF.

This clonotype was found a few times. The genes are TRBV12-3 or TRBV12-4 and TRBJ1-2, with a weak D call TRBD1 (5 bases). The V and J ends lost 4 bases and 4 bases respectively, with 10 bases between them. The CDR3 runs 13 residues. The CDR3 is CASSSTGGYGYTF. The CDR3 nucleotides read TGTGCCAGCAGTTCCACCGGGGGCTATGGCTACACCTTC.

This clonotype was seen a handful of times. This rearrangement joins TRBV3-1 to TRBJ2-5, with 7 nucleotides matching TRBD2. The germline V gene encodes CDR1 LGHDT and CDR2 YNNKEL (reference sequence). The CDR3 is made up of 20 amino acids. V shed 3 bases and J 3 bases; nucleotides not matched to a gene: 22. This CDR3 reads CASSHGFRQERGGPKETQYF. CDR3 coding DNA: TGTGCCAGCAGCCATGGTTTCCGTCAAGAGCGGGGCGGACCTAAAGAGACCCAGTACTTC.

The V and J genes are TRBV5-1 and TRBJ2-3; D not certain. The V gene's germline CDR1 is SGHRS and CDR2 YFSETQ. V lost 6 bases and J 2 bases, leaving 19 bases between the germline ends. This CDR3 has 16 amino acids. The chain's CDR3 is CASMPPAGRFTDTQYF. As DNA, the CDR3 is TGCGCCAGCATGCCCCCGGCCGGCAGGTTCACAGATACGCAGTATTTT.

There are a few counts of this clonotype. The CDR3, as DNA: TGTGCCAGCAGCGGTGGGGAAGGTAGTAGCGAGCAGTACTTC. This sequence encodes CASSGGEGSSEQYF. The chain carries TRBV6-2 or TRBV6-3 and TRBJ2-7; D gene uncertain. Trimming removed 6 bases from V and 6 bases from J, with 18 bases in between. CDR1 is MNHEY, CDR2 SVGEGT, per germline. The CDR3 sequence is 14 residues long.

Many counts were recorded for this clonotype. The chain combines TRBV7-2 with TRBJ1-5; the match to TRBD1 covers 8 bases. The V and J ends lost 5 bases and 7 bases, in that order; junction bases with no gene match: 4. CDR3 size: 13 residues. Germline assignment: CDR1 SGHTA and CDR2 FQGNSA. DNA of the CDR3: TGTGCCAGCAGCCCTGACAGGGGACAGCCCCAGCATTTT. Translation gives CASSPDRGQPQHF.

As regards this clonotype: A much more abundant neighbour one base away suggests this may be a read error. Since the CDR3 does not end with the conserved phenylalanine or tryptophan, this likely comes from a read error. The chain carries TRBV11-2 and TRBJ2-1; D is perhaps TRBD2 (6 bases). This CDR3 spans 17 amino acids. Germline-derived CDR1 and CDR2 are SGHAT and FQNNGV. Trimming removed 1 base from V and 5 bases from J, with 18 bases in between. CDR3 protein: CASSLGSRLAIHNEQFS. In nucleotides, the CDR3 is TGTGCCAGCAGCTTAGGTTCCCGGCTAGCGATCCACAATGAGCAGTTCTCC.

This clonotype has only a few counts. The chain is built from TRBV7-6 and TRBJ2-7, with a possible D match to TRBD2 (7 bases). This CDR3 has 14 amino acids. V shed 2 bases and J shed 5 bases, with 13 bases lying between them. The V gene's germline CDR1 is SGHVS and CDR2 FNYEAQ. The CDR3 coding sequence is TGTGCCAGCAGCTTACTGGGGGGGGCCAACGAGCAGTACTTC. Translating it yields CASSLLGGANEQYF.

The rearrangement joins TRBV28 to TRBJ1-5; D is possibly TRBD1 (5 bases). This CDR3 is built from 12 residues. Germline CDR1 MDHEN, CDR2 SYDVKM. V was shortened by 5 bases and J by 5 bases, with 7 bases between the two germline ends. Written as DNA, the CDR3 is TGTGCCAGCAGTCAGGGTTATCAGCCCCAGCATTTT. Encoded protein: CASSQGYQPQHF.

The chain is built from TRBV18 and TRBJ2-5; the match to TRBD2 covers 7 bases. V lost 3 bases and J lost 5; bases outside the gene matches: 9. Germline V gene data show CDR1 as KGHSH and CDR2 as LQKENI. The CDR3 contains 15 residues. This CDR3 is CASSPRDGRMETQYF. CDR3 nucleotides: TGTGCCAGCTCACCGCGGGACGGGAGGATGGAGACCCAGTACTTC.

This clonotype was counted ten times or more. The chain employs TRBV9 and TRBJ1-1; D is unresolved. Germline CDR1 SGDLS, CDR2 YYNGEE. The CDR3 runs 12 residues. V was trimmed by 7 bases and J by 3 bases, leaving 10 bases between them. Here the CDR3 reads CASSREYTEAFF. The CDR3 DNA is TGTGCCAGCTCTAGGGAGTACACTGAAGCTTTCTTT.

This clonotype was recorded at least ten times. V and J are TRBV20-1 and TRBJ1-1; D remains unclear. The V gene lost 1 base and the J gene lost 6 bases, with 6 bases spanning the gap. Germline V gene lookup returns CDR1 DFQATT and CDR2 SNEGSKA (reference sequence). The CDR3 totals 11 residues. The CDR3 DNA reads as TGCAGTGCTAGAGGGGGAGCTGAAGCTTTCTTT. Amino acid sequence: CSARGGAEAFF.

The chain carries TRBV5-6 and TRBJ1-5; D is possibly TRBD1 (5 bases). This CDR3 has 14 residues. The germline gives CDR1 SGHDT, CDR2 YYEEEE. Trimming took off 3 bases at V and 6 bases at J, with 13 bases between the two ends. CDR3 sequence: CASSSRVLGQPQHF. CDR3 nucleotide sequence: TGTGCCAGCAGCTCCAGGGTGTTGGGTCAGCCCCAGCATTTT.

This clonotype is categorized as medium-sized (0.01 to 0.1%). This chain connects TRBV6-2 or TRBV6-3 to TRBJ2-7; 13 positions agree with TRBD2. The CDR3 extends over 15 amino acids. Per germline, CDR1 MNHEY and CDR2 SVGEGT. V dropped 6 bases and J dropped 4; count of bases not matched to a gene: 6. In DNA, the CDR3 is TGTGCCAGCAGCGGACTAGCGGGGGTGATGTACGAGCAGTACTTC. Encoded protein: CASSGLAGVMYEQYF.

V usage is TRBV28 and J usage is TRBJ2-1; a possible D gene is TRBD1 (5 bases). This CDR3 has 15 amino acids. Germline CDR1 MDHEN, CDR2 SYDVKM. Trimming took 6 bases from V and 6 from J, leaving 18 bases between them. The CDR3: CASRPTLGASNEQFF. The CDR3 DNA is TGTGCCAGCAGGCCTACACTTGGGGCTAGCAATGAGCAGTTCTTC.

This clonotype was seen repeatedly, ten times or more. V is TRBV18 and J is TRBJ1-5; D gene unclear. CDR1 and CDR2 from the germline V gene are KGHSH and LQKENI. The CDR3 contains 15 residues. V lost 2 bases to trimming and J lost 0 bases, with 8 bases between them. Here the CDR3 DNA reads TGTGCCAGCTCACCAGCCCACAATAGCAATCAGCCCCAGCATTTT. It yields the protein CASSPAHNSNQPQHF.

This clonotype was seen at least ten times. This sequence joins TRBV9 and TRBJ2-3; 8 nucleotides line up with TRBD1. Germline CDR1 is SGDLS and CDR2 is YYNGEE. CDR3 length: 16 residues. The V and J ends lost 4 bases and 1 base, in that order; junction bases with no gene match: 8. The CDR3 reads CASSPRAGGGTDTQYF. The CDR3, as DNA: TGTGCCAGCAGCCCCAGGGCAGGGGGCGGCACAGATACGCAGTATTTT.

The chain joins TRBV28 to TRBJ2-5, with TRBD1 matching 8 bases. Germline V gene lookup returns CDR1 MDHEN and CDR2 SYDVKM. V shed 5 bases, J shed 5 bases, and the junction held 4 bases outside the gene matches. The CDR3 consists of 13 residues. The CDR3 is CASSQTGVETQYF. For the CDR3, the DNA is TGTGCCAGCAGTCAGACAGGGGTGGAGACCCAGTACTTC.

This clonotype was counted only a few times. The chain recombines TRBV7-9 with TRBJ1-5, with unresolved D. This CDR3 is 15 amino acids long. Looked up from germline, CDR1 is SEHNR and CDR2 is FQNEAQ (reference sequence). Trimming left V 5 bases short and J 5 bases short, with 16 bases between. Here the CDR3 DNA reads TGTGCCAGCAGCCGTTGGGAAGGGCCCTATCAGCCCCAGCATTTT. Its translation: CASSRWEGPYQPQHF. The entire variable domain, with the rest obtained from reference TRBV7-9 and TRBJ1-5, is as follows: DTGVSQNPRHKITKRGQNVTFRCDPISEHNRLYWYRQTLGQGPEFLTYFQNEAQLEKSRLLSDRFSAERPKGSFSTLEIQRTEQGDSAMYLCASSRWEGPYQPQHFGDGTRLSIL.

This clonotype was observed a handful of times. This CDR3 reads CASSPVSHQPQHF. CDR3 bases: TGTGCCAGCTCACCTGTCTCTCATCAGCCCCAGCATTTT. This chain uses TRBV18 with TRBJ1-5; no reliable D call. Deletions cut 3 bases from V and 5 bases from J, with 8 bases between. This CDR3 region has 13 residues. CDR1 and CDR2 from the germline V gene are KGHSH and LQKENI.

This clonotype was counted many times. The chain recombines TRBV18 with TRBJ1-2; D unresolved. In germline, CDR1 is KGHSH, CDR2 LQKENI. V was shortened by 2 bases and J by 8 bases, with 9 bases between the two germline ends. This CDR3 is 12 amino acids long. CDR3 in DNA: TGTGCCAGCTCACCAGTAGACGGGGGCTACACCTTC. This encodes CASSPVDGGYTF.

This clonotype occurred a few times. The rearrangement uses TRBV29-1 and TRBJ2-5; no firm D call. The CDR3 consists of 12 residues. Trimming took 2 bases from V and 4 from J, leaving 8 bases between them. The germline CDR1 and CDR2 sequences are SQVTM and ANQGSEA. In DNA form, the CDR3 reads TGCAGCGTTGAAACCCTGGGAGAGACCCAGTACTTC. As protein: CSVETLGETQYF.

The chain employs TRBV29-1 and TRBJ2-2, with 7 bases aligning to TRBD2. CDR3 length: 15 residues. The V gene end was trimmed by 7 bases and the J gene end by 1 base; junction bases not matched to a gene: 9. Looked up from germline, CDR1 is SQVTM and CDR2 is ANQGSEA. This chain's CDR3 is CSAQGEGQNTGELFF. The CDR3 DNA reads TGCAGCGCCCAAGGGGAGGGTCAGAACACCGGGGAGCTGTTTTTT.

This clonotype was detected ten times or more. The chain recombines TRBV18 with TRBJ2-7; 9 positions agree with TRBD1. V dropped 6 bases and J dropped 7; count of bases not matched to a gene: 7. CDR3 size: 13 residues. Germline CDR1 KGHSH, CDR2 LQKENI. CDR3 sequence reads: CASSPGQGGEQYF. As DNA, the CDR3 is TGTGCCAGCTCCCCGGGACAGGGCGGAGAGCAGTACTTC.

This clonotype was seen a handful of times. The V call is TRBV18, the J call TRBJ1-1, with D uncertain. V lost 4 bases and J lost 4, with 10 bases in between. This CDR3 spans 13 amino acids. Germline V gene data show CDR1 as KGHSH and CDR2 as LQKENI. In DNA form, the CDR3 reads TGTGCCAGCTCACTAGGGATCGGCACTGAAGCTTTCTTT. Protein sequence: CASSLGIGTEAFF.

The chain recombines TRBV29-1 with TRBJ2-5; 7 bases fit TRBD1. V trimming: 7 bases; J trimming: 0 bases; junction bases outside the gene matches: 11. The germline CDR1 and CDR2 sequences are SQVTM and ANQGSEA. The CDR3 is 15 residues long. CDR3 amino acids: CSAAGLGTDQETQYF. The CDR3 DNA follows: TGCAGCGCAGCTGGTCTAGGGACAGACCAAGAGACCCAGTACTTC. The whole variable domain, remainder taken from reference TRBV29-1 and TRBJ2-5, is SAVISQKPSRDICQRGTSLTIQCQVDSQVTMMFWYRQQPGQSLTLIATANQGSEATYESGFVIDKFPISRPNLTFSTLTVSNMSPEDSSIYLCSAAGLGTDQETQYFGPGTRLLVL.